This T cell receptor beta chain was recorded in a study of T cell responses to AZD1222 COVID-19 vaccine. Profiled with immunoSEQ multiplex PCR; TCRdb holds only in-frame clones, not every one. The data contain approximately 56,000 clones, 70% to 90% of them singletons. Losses at the gene ends were 5 bases for V and 4 bases for J; bases not matched to a gene: 9. Germline assignment: CDR1 LNHNV and CDR2 YYDKDF (reference sequence). The CDR3 covers 15 residues. The chain is built from TRBV15 and TRBJ2-7, with 9 nucleotides matching TRBD1. Sequenced here: peripheral blood, sampled on day 0 of AZD1222 vaccination. This TCR derives from an adult in good health. CDR3 nucleotides: TGTGCCACCAGCGGAACCGGGACAGGGACTTACGAGCAGTACTTC. Residues: CATSGTGTGTYEQYF.